One T cell receptor beta chain is described in this entry. Its antigen is undetermined. The protocol was immunoSEQ multiplex PCR, while the TCRdb copy is restricted to in-frame clones and leaves out a portion. The table lists 15,000 to 20,000 clones, 75% to 90% of them singletons, with about 2.5% in the top ten. The V and J ends lost 5 bases and 2 bases, in that order; junction bases with no gene match: 5. Germline lookup yields CDR1 SEHNR and CDR2 FQNEAQ (reference sequence). The CDR3 runs to 15 residues. The sample belongs to a study of immune evolution from preneoplasia to lung adenocarcinoma. Findings and caveats of the study: From normal lung to invasive adenocarcinoma, top clone frequencies appeared to decrease.

The chain links TRBV7-9 to TRBJ2-3; 9 nucleotides match TRBD1. The sequenced sample was FFPE invasive lung adenocarcinoma tissue. The clonotype originates from a person between 65 and 79 years old with invasive lung adenocarcinoma. The CDR3 sequence is CASSDDRGYTDTQYF. The DNA of the CDR3 is TGTGCCAGCAGCGACGACAGGGGGTACACAGATACGCAGTATTTT.